The entry that follows covers one T cell receptor (beta chain) sequence. The data were taken from a study of T cell changes during pregnancy in multiple sclerosis. Produced via immunoSEQ multiplex PCR; TCRdb's table is partial and in-frame only. The table lists 44,000 or so clones, 90% of them singletons. V shed 2 bases, J shed 0 bases, and the junction held 9 bases outside the gene matches. Germline assignment: CDR1 SGDLS and CDR2 YYNGEE. This CDR3 is 18 amino acids long. J is TRBJ2-1 and V is TRBV9, with TRBD2 matching over 9 bases. The sequence was collected from a female donor in good health, enrolled as a control in a pregnancy study. This specimen consisted of peripheral blood, obtained in the first trimester of pregnancy. The chain's CDR3 is CASSVFGAGGPSYNEQFF. The CDR3 DNA reads as TGTGCCAGCAGCGTTTTTGGGGCGGGAGGGCCCTCCTACAATGAGCAGTTCTTC.